The clone carrying this T cell receptor (beta chain) was picked up many times. Preparation of the TCRbeta library used unique molecular identifiers. Using its own MiXCR run on the PCR reads, TCRdb lists one record per CDR3 protein. The sample carries hundreds of thousands of distinct CDR3 sequences, roughly 7.7% recorded once. This sample is drawn from a study of T-cell reconstitution after alpha-beta-depleted transplantation in children. Germline CDR1 LGHDT, CDR2 YNNKEL (reference sequence). V lost 1 base, J lost 1 base, and 2 bases stayed unmatched. The CDR3 totals 15 residues. The clonotype originates from a male patient aged 10 to 17 who had a stem cell transplant for acute lymphoblastic leukemia, so the T cells may come from the graft donor. The sequencing here drew on PBMCs, mostly from graft donor cells, taken 180 days after TCRalphabeta/CD19-depleted stem cell transplant. The rearrangement joins TRBV3-1 to TRBJ2-7, with TRBD2 matching 9 bases. The CDR3 here is CASSQGLADSYEQYF. DNA of the CDR3: TGTGCCAGCAGCCAAGGACTAGCGGATTCCTACGAGCAGTACTTC.